This T cell receptor (beta chain) was obtained from a study of Ad26.COV2.S vaccination and SARS-CoV-2 variants. Study-wide results and caveats: Vaccine recipients surpassed placebo recipients in spike-specific TCR breadth. TCR breadth and depth estimates may have understated total T cell responses.

Method: immunoSEQ multiplex PCR; TCRdb's copy keeps in-frame clones and lacks some. The sample lists fewer than 500,000 clones; 75% to 95% were seen once. A remark on this clone: Its antigen is unknown.

Trimming left V 9 bases short and J 6 bases short, with 7 bases between. The germline V gene has CDR1 SGHTS and CDR2 YDEGEE. The CDR3 covers 9 residues. The treatment was: around 19 received Ad26.COV2.S at low or high dose, single or two shots; five or six received placebo; per-sample allocation not given. At day 63 after the first vaccine or placebo injection, samples were drawn. The sequenced sample was peripheral blood, obtained in a trial of Ad26.COV2.S vaccine versus placebo. The receptor was isolated from a person between 18 and 65 years old who received the Ad26.COV2.S COVID-19 vaccine or a placebo. The chain uses TRBV5-8 and TRBJ2-7; no clear D gene. The CDR3: CATIGEQYF. CDR3 coding DNA: TGTGCCACGATCGGCGAGCAGTACTTC. Variable domain in full (rest from reference TRBV5-8 and TRBJ2-7): EAGVTQSPTHLIKTRGQQATLRCSPISGHTSVYWYQQALGLGLQFLLWYDEGEERNRGNFPPRFSGRQFPNYSSELNVNALELEDSALYLCATIGEQYFGPGTRLTVT.